The subject of this entry is one TCR beta chain. This specimen comes from a study of blood T cell repertoires in COVID-19. Study-wide context: Acute and convalescent COVID-19 samples came from the United States, Italy and Spain. PBMCs, B-cell-depleted T cells, or T cells were the source of the cDNA or gDNA that made up the material.

TCRdb's table, derived via immunoSEQ multiplex PCR, lists solely in-frame clones and lacks some. The sample yields about 97,000 clones, approximately 87% seen once. The receptor's source is a human donor in a cohort sampled during active COVID-19. Sequenced: peripheral blood.

CDR3 amino acids: CASSDDYRGRTGELFF. CDR3 coding DNA: TGTGCCAGCAGCGACGACTACAGGGGGCGAACCGGGGAGCTGTTTTTT. This chain connects TRBV7-9 to TRBJ2-2; TRBD1 agrees at 9 bases. The CDR3 runs 16 residues. Germline V CDR1 and CDR2: SEHNR, FQNEAQ (reference sequence). V lost 5 bases, J lost 5 bases, and 9 bases stayed unmatched.